This T cell receptor (beta chain) came from a study of sequential checkpoint blockade in melanoma (dated by TCRdb to the late 2010s). Background for the entire study: In a 1:1 randomization, patients received either first-line nivolumab then ipilimumab (arm A) or ipilimumab then nivolumab (arm B). About 80% of the matched tumor biopsy pairs taken before and after treatment were from the same lesion. Matched tumor biopsies were taken from around 22 patients before treatment and at week 13, after single-agent nivolumab (arm A) or ipilimumab (arm B). DNA from approximately 88 pretreatment melanoma tumor samples was subjected to TCRbeta immunosequencing. Both trial sequences were followed by maintenance nivolumab. What the research found in general, with its limitations: Among patients in the nivolumab-first arm (arm A), tumor TIL clonality before treatment was associated with response (P = .04). Validation of the response-prediction model combining TCR metrics and mutation burden is needed in larger, independent patient cohorts. PD-L1 staining and CD8+ T-cell counts correlated with tumor T-cell fraction and clonality, whereas mutational load did not. Clinical benefit was about 30 times more likely to be achieved by patients whose tumor T-cell fraction and clonality increased by week 13. Within-arm analyses of tumor T-cell fraction were constrained by small sample sizes and reduced statistical power.

The sample's treatment or condition, from its label and the paper: randomized to nivolumab then ipilimumab (arm A) or the reverse (arm B). None of the patients in the trial had previously been given DNA-damaging chemotherapy. Samples came from patients with melanoma in CheckMate 064, a randomized, open-label phase II trial of sequential checkpoint blockade. Genomic DNA from formalin-fixed paraffin-embedded (FFPE) tissue samples was used for tumor TCR sequencing. TCRbeta CDR3 regions were immunosequenced from genomic DNA with the immunoSEQ Assay. Before high-throughput sequencing, genomic DNA was amplified using bias-controlled multiplex PCR. The study's processing was this. To quantify the absolute abundance of each unique TCRbeta CDR3 region, the sequences were collapsed and filtered. Clonality, defined as 1 minus Pielou's evenness, was calculated using only productive rearrangements. Tumor T-cell fraction was computed by normalizing TCRbeta template counts to usable DNA, estimated from several housekeeping genes. Clones with significantly greater frequencies in on-treatment versus baseline samples were identified using a previously published method. As stored in TCRdb, this immuneACCESS dataset retains in-frame rearrangements with V and J assigned. A fraction of the clones does not appear; measured against another copy, unresolved V genes explain less than half of the discrepancy, and the remainder lacks a known reason. That table furnishes V, J and clone size, whereas the DNA furnished D and trimming. This sample has over a thousand clones in its table, and about 19% of those were observed once. The biggest ten clones account for roughly 15% of the sample.

From the cysteine through the phenylalanine, the CDR3 covers 16 amino acids. Only the CDR3 region is kept as DNA, spanning 48 bases read in frame from base 1. The germline V gene sets CDR1 to SGHNT and CDR2 to YENEEA. V is cut by 1 base and J by 6 bases, and the space between the germline ends is 19 bases. This clone is categorized as large (0.1 to 1%). It lacks a known antigen. Qualities for individual bases were not recorded, and no much larger clone is one base off. Sequences were derived from tumor tissue (inferred from file names), sampled from a patient given nivolumab and ipilimumab in sequence. This receptor was obtained from a human donor with melanoma. The chain is made from TRBV11-3 and TRBJ2-7; the D segment cannot be called with confidence. The CDR3 sequence is CASSLVVSGPKGEQYF. Read as DNA, the sequence is TGTGCCAGCAGCTTAGTAGTGTCGGGCCCCAAAGGCGAGCAGTACTTC.